Listed here is a single T cell receptor (beta chain). The antigen is not known. This entry is derived from a study of OX40 agonist ivuxolimab in advanced cancers. Overall study context: Recorded diagnoses for dose-escalation patients were hepatocellular carcinoma, melanoma, renal cell or head and neck cancer.

Points from the study as a whole: Researchers report that CD8+ T cells had, on average, more expanded clones than CD4+. CD4+ and CD8+ blood T cells expanded clonally by week 6 at 0.1 to 3.0 mg/kg. Partial responders at 0.1-3.0 mg/kg showed near-lowest clonal expansion.

Some clones are missing from TCRdb's copy, which holds only in-frame ones; the method was immunoSEQ multiplex PCR. Here the sample spans some 14,000 clones, around 93% being singletons. This clonotype was sampled from an adult with an advanced solid tumor such as melanoma, head and neck, liver or kidney cancer. Sequencing was performed on CD4+ or CD8+ T cells sorted from blood, taken in a trial of the OX40 agonist ivuxolimab.

CDR3: CASSLIASSYNSPLHF. The CDR3 coding sequence is TGTGCCAGTAGTTTAATAGCCAGCTCCTATAATTCACCCCTCCACTTT. The chain is built from TRBV19 and TRBJ1-6; D unclear. Trimming cost V 5 bases and J 0 bases, with 11 bases left between them. The CDR3 extends over 16 amino acids. The germline V gene has CDR1 LNHDA and CDR2 SQIVND (reference sequence). Using reference TRBV19 and TRBJ1-6 for the parts outside the CDR3, the full variable domain is DGGITQSPKYLFRKEGQNVTLSCEQNLNHDAMYWYRQDPGQGLRLIYYSQIVNDFQKGDIAEGYSVSREKKESFPLTVTSAQKNPTAFYLCASSLIASSYNSPLHFGNGTRLTVT.